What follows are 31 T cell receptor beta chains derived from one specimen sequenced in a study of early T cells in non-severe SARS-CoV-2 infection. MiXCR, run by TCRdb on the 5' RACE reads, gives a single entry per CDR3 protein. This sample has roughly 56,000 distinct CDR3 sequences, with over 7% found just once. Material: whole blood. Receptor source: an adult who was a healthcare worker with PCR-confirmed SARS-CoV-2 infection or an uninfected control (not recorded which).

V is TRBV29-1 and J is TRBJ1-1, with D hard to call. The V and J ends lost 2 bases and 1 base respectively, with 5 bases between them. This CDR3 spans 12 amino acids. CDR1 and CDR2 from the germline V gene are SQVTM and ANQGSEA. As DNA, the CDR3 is TGCAGCGTTGAACAGGCGAACACTGAAGCTTTCTTT. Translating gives CSVEQANTEAFF.

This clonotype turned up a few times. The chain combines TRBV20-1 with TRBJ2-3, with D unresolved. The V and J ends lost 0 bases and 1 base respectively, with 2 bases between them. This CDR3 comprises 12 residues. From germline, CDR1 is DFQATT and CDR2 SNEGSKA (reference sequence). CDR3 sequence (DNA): TGCAGTGCTAGAGATCGCACAGATACGCAGTATTTT. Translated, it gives CSARDRTDTQYF.

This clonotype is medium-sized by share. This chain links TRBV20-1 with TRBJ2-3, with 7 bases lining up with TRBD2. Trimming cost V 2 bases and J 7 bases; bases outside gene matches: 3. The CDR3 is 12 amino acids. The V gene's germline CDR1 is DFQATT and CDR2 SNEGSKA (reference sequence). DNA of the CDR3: TGCAGTGCTAGACCAGCGGGAAATACGCAGTATTTT. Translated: CSARPAGNTQYF.

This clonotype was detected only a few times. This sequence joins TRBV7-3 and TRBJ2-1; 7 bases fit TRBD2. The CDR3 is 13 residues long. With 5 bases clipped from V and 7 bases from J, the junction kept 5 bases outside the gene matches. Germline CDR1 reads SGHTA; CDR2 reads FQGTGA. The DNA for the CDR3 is TGTGCCAGCAGCGGCGGGAGAGGGAATGAGCAGTTCTTC. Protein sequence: CASSGGRGNEQFF.

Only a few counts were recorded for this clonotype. The CDR3 protein is CASSVVGLVAGDNEQFF. CDR3 DNA sequence: TGTGCCAGCAGCGTAGTAGGTCTGGTAGCGGGGGACAATGAGCAGTTCTTC. V and J are TRBV9 and TRBJ2-1, with TRBD2 matching 9 bases. Per germline, CDR1 SGDLS and CDR2 YYNGEE. The CDR3 consists of 17 residues. V gave up 0 bases and J gave up 5 bases; unmatched junction bases: 9.

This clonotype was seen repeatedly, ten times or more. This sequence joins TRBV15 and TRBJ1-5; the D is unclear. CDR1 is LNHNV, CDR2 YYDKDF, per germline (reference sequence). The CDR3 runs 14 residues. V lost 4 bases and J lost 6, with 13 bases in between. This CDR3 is CATSTRVTGQPQHF. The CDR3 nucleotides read TGTGCCACCAGCACCCGAGTCACGGGTCAGCCCCAGCATTTT.

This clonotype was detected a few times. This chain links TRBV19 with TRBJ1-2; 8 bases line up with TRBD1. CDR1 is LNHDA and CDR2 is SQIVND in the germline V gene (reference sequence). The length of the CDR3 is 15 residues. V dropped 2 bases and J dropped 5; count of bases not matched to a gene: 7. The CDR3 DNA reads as TGTGCCAGTAGTATAACGGCAGGGGGCGGGTATGGCTACACCTTC. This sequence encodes CASSITAGGGYGYTF.

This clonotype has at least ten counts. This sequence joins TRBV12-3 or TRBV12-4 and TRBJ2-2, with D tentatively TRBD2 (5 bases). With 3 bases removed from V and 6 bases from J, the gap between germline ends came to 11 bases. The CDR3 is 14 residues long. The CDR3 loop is CASSFSVDSGELFF. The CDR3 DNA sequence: TGTGCCAGCAGTTTCTCGGTGGACTCCGGGGAGCTGTTTTTT.

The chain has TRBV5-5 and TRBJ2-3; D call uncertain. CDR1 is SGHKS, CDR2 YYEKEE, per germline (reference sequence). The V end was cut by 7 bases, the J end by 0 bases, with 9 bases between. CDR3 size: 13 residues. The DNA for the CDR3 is TGTGCCAGCGATCAGATTAGCACAGATACGCAGTATTTT. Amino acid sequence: CASDQISTDTQYF. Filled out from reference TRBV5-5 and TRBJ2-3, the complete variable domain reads DAGVTQSPTHLIKTRGQQVTLRCSPISGHKSVSWYQQVLGQGPQFIFQYYEKEERGRGNFPDRFSARQFPNYSSELNVNALLLGDSALYLCASDQISTDTQYFGPGTRLTVL.

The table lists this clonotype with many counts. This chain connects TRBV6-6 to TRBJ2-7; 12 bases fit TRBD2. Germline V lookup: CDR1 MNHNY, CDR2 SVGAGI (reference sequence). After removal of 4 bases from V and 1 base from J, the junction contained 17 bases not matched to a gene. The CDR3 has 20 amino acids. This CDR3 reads CASSLPAPRLAGVGSYEQYF. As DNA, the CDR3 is TGTGCCAGCAGTTTACCGGCCCCCAGACTAGCGGGAGTAGGGTCCTACGAGCAGTACTTC.

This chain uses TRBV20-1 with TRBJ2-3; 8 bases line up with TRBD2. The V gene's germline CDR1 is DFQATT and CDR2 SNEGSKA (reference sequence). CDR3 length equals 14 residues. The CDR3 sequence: CMTWGAGGTDTQYF. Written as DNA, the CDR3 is TGCATGACCTGGGGAGCGGGGGGCACAGATACGCAGTATTTT.

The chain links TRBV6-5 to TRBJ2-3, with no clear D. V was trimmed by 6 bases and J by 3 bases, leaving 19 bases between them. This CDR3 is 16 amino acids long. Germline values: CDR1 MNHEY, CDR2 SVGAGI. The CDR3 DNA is TGTGCCAGCAGCACCGCCAGACCCTTTTGGACAGATACGCAGTATTTT. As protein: CASSTARPFWTDTQYF.

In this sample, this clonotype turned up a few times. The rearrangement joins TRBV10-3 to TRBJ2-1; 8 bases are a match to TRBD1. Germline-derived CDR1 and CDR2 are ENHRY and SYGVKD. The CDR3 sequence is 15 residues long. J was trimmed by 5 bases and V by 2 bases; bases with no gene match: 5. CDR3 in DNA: TGTGCCATCAGTGAGACAGGGGGTTCGAACAATGAGCAGTTCTTC. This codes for CAISETGGSNNEQFF.

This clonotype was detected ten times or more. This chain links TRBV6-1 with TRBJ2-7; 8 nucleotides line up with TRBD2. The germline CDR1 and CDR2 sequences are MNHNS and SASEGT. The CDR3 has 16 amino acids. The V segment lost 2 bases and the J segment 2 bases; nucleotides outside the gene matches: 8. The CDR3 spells CASSELLAGSTYEQYF. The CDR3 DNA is TGTGCCAGCAGTGAATTATTAGCGGGGTCCACCTACGAGCAGTACTTC.

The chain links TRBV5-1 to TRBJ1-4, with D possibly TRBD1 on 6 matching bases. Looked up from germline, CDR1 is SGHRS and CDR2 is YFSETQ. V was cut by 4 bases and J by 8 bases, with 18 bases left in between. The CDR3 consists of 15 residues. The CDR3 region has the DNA TGCGCCAGCAGCAAAGGCTCAGGGGAACGGGAAAAACTGTTTTTT. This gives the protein CASSKGSGEREKLFF. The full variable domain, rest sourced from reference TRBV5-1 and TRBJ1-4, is KAGVTQTPRYLIKTRGQQVTLSCSPISGHRSVSWYQQTPGQGLQFLFEYFSETQRNKGNFPGRFSGRQFSNSRSEMNVSTLELGDSALYLCASSKGSGEREKLFFGSGTQLSVL.

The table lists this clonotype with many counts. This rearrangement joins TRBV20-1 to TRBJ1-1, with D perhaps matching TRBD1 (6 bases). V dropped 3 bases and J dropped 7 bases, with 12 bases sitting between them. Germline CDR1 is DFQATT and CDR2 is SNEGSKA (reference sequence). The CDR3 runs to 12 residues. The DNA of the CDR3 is TGCAGTGCTAGCCGAGCAGGGGTTGAAGCTTTCTTT. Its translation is CSASRAGVEAFF.

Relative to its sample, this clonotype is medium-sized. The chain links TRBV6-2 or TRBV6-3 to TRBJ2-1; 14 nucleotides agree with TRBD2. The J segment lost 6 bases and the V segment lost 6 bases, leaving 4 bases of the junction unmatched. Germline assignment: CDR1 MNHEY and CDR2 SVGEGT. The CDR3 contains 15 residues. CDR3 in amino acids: CASRGLAGDVNEQFF. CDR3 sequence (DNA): TGTGCCAGCAGGGGACTAGCGGGAGACGTCAATGAGCAGTTCTTC.

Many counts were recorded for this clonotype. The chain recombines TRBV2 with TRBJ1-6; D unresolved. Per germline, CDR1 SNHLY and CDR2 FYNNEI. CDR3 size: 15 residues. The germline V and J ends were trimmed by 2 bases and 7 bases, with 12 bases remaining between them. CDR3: CASSENGSGNSPLHF. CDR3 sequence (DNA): TGTGCCAGCAGTGAAAATGGGTCGGGGAATTCACCCCTCCACTTT.

The CDR3 DNA is TGTGCCAGCAGCTTCGCCGATGAAAAACTGTTTTTT. This sequence encodes CASSFADEKLFF. V usage is TRBV7-6 and J usage is TRBJ1-4, with D unresolved. The CDR3 spans 12 residues. Trimming stripped 3 bases from V and 6 bases from J, with 5 bases between. Looked up from germline, CDR1 is SGHVS and CDR2 is FNYEAQ. Filled out from reference TRBV7-6 and TRBJ1-4, the complete variable domain reads GAGVSQSPRYKVTKRGQDVALRCDPISGHVSLYWYRQALGQGPEFLTYFNYEAQQDKSGLPNDRFSAERPEGSISTLTIQRTEQRDSAMYRCASSFADEKLFFGSGTQLSVL.

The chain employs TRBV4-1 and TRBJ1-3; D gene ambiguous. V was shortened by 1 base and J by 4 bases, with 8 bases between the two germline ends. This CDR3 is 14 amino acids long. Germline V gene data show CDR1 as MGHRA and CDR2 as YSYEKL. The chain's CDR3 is CASSQVVPGNTIYF. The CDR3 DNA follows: TGCGCCAGCAGCCAAGTGGTTCCGGGAAACACCATATATTTT.

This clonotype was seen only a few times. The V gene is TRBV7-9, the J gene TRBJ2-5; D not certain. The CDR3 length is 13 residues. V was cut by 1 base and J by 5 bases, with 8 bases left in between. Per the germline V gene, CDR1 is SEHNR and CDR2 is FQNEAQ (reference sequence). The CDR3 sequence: CASSLDWAETQYF. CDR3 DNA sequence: TGTGCCAGCAGCTTAGACTGGGCGGAGACCCAGTACTTC.

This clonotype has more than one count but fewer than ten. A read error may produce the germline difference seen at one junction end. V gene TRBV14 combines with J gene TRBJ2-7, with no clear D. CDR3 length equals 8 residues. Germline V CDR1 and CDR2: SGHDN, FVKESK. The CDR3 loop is CASSQDGF. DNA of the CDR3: TGTGCCAGCAGCCAAGACGGCTTC. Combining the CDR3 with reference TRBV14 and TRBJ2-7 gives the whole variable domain EAGVTQFPSHSVIEKGQTVTLRCDPISGHDNLYWYRRVMGKEIKFLLHFVKESKQDESGMPNNRFLAERTGGTYSTLKVQPAELEDSGVYFCASSQDGFGPGTRLTVT.

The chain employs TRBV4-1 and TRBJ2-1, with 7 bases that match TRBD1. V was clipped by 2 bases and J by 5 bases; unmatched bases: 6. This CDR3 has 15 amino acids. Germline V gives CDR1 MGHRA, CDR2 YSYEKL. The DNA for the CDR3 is TGCGCCAGCAGCCAAACAGGGGTTCCCCACAATGAGCAGTTCTTC. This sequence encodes CASSQTGVPHNEQFF.

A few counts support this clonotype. Here the CDR3 DNA reads TGCAGTGCTATAACCCCCCAGGGACTAGGGGAGACCCAGTACTTC. This encodes CSAITPQGLGETQYF. The V gene is TRBV20-1, the J gene TRBJ2-5, with 8 nucleotides matching TRBD2. V shed 4 bases and J 5 bases; nucleotides not matched to a gene: 12. From germline, CDR1 is DFQATT and CDR2 SNEGSKA (reference sequence). The CDR3 consists of 15 residues.

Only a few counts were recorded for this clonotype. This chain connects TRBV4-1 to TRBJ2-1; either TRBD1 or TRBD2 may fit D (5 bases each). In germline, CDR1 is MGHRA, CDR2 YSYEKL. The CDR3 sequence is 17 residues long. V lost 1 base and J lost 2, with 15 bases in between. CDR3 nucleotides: TGCGCCAGCAGCCAAGGGGGGAGCGGCCTAGCCTACAATGAGCAGTTCTTC. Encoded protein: CASSQGGSGLAYNEQFF.

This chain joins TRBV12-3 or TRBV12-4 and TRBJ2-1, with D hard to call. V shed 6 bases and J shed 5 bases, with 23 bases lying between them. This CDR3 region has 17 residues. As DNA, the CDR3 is TGTGCCAGCAGCTTAAGGTATTTAGGGTCCCGAAACAATGAGCAGTTCTTC. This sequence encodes CASSLRYLGSRNNEQFF.

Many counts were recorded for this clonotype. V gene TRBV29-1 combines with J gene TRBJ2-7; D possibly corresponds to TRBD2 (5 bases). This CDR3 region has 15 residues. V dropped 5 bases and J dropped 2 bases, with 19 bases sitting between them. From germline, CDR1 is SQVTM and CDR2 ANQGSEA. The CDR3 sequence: CSVSWMGERPYEQYF. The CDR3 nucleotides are TGCAGCGTTTCTTGGATGGGAGAGAGGCCCTACGAGCAGTACTTC.

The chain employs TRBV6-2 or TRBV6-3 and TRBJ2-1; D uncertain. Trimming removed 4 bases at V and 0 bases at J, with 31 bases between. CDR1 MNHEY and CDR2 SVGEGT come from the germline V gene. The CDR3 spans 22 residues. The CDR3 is CASSSTRTSFKGSLSSYNEQFF. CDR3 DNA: TGTGCCAGCAGTTCAACCCGGACCTCGTTTAAGGGTAGCCTCAGCTCCTACAATGAGCAGTTCTTC.

CDR3 sequence reads: CASSQVVGGQPQHF. The CDR3 region has the DNA TGTGCCAGCAGCCAAGTCGTGGGCGGTCAGCCCCAGCATTTT. The chain links TRBV3-1 to TRBJ1-5; D ambiguous. V lost 1 base and J lost 6, with 10 bases in between. Germline V gene lookup returns CDR1 LGHDT and CDR2 YNNKEL (reference sequence). CDR3 length: 14 residues. Combining the CDR3 with reference TRBV3-1 and TRBJ1-5 gives the whole variable domain DTAVSQTPKYLVTQMGNDKSIKCEQNLGHDTMYWYKQDSKKFLKIMFSYNNKELIINETVPNRFSPKSPDKAHLNLHINSLELGDSAVYFCASSQVVGGQPQHFGDGTRLSIL.

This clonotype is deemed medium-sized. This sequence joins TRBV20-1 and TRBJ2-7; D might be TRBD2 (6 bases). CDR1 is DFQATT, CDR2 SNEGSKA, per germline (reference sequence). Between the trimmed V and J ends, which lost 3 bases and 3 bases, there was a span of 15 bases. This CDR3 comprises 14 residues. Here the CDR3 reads CSARGGTGFYEQYF. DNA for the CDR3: TGCAGTGCTAGGGGCGGGACCGGATTCTACGAGCAGTACTTC.

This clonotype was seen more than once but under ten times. The DNA for the CDR3 is TGTGCCAGCAGTTACCCGGCACACTTCTATGGCTACACCTTC. Its translation: CASSYPAHFYGYTF. The chain is built from TRBV6-2 or TRBV6-3 and TRBJ1-2; D ambiguous. CDR3 length equals 14 residues. V shed 2 bases and J shed 4 bases, with 11 bases lying between them. In germline, CDR1 is MNHEY, CDR2 SVGEGT.